Listed below are T cell receptor beta chains from one sample, sequenced in a study of shared clonotypes between healthy human individuals. The assay was immunoSEQ multiplex PCR, and TCRdb's table has in-frame clones only and misses some. The data hold about 2.5 million clones, with about nine tenths observed a single time. Sequenced sample: naive CD4+ T cells from PBMCs. Receptors originate from a man aged 18-30 years in good health. Some clones in this sample may be carry-over from other donors' samples. Both conserved end residues are part of each CDR3. A D gene is named only where the DNA matches it firmly. Size tells how often a clone was seen (once, few, many) or the class of an expanded clone, and some rows leave it out.

TRBJ2-2	-	TRBV28	-	TGTGCCAGCAGTTTGTTGGCCGGGGAGCTGTTTTTT	CASSLLAGELFF
TRBJ2-7	TRBD1	TRBV10-1	-	TGCGCCAGCGGTGGACAGGGGGCTGGCGAGCAGTACTTC	CASGGQGAGEQYF
TRBJ1-3	-	TRBV4-1	-	TGCGCCAGCAGCAACCCGACAGGAAACTCTGGAAACACCATATATTTT	CASSNPTGNSGNTIYF
TRBJ1-1	-	TRBV28	-	TGTGCCAGCAGTTTATCCTACCCTCTGACTTTCTTT	CASSLSYPLTFF
TRBJ2-7	TRBD1	TRBV5-4	-	TGTGCCAGCAGCTCGGGACAGGTCTCCTACGAGCAGTACTTC	CASSSGQVSYEQYF
TRBJ2-7	-	TRBV27	once	TGTGCCAGCAGTCCCCCCCCGGGGGCCGAGCAGTACTTC	CASSPPPGAEQYF
TRBJ2-3	-	TRBV21-1	-	TGTGCCAGCAGCAAAGTCGAGTCTAGCGGGACAGATACGCAGTATTTT	CASSKVESSGTDTQYF
TRBJ2-7	TRBD1	TRBV7-9	-	TGTGCCAGCAGCAGAGGACAGGGGGTTTCCTACGAGCAGTACTTC	CASSRGQGVSYEQYF
TRBJ2-4	-	TRBV11-2	-	TGTGCCAGCAGTTTTGGCAGCCGGGACGGATACAAAAACATTCAGTACTTC	CASSFGSRDGYKNIQYF
TRBJ1-5	-	TRBV19	-	TGTGCCAGTAGTATGCTCGACCTGGCGCAGCCCCAGCATTTT	CASSMLDLAQPQHF
TRBJ2-7	TRBD1	TRBV27	-	TGTGCCAGCAGTCGTCAGGGGGTCCACGAGCAGTACTTC	CASSRQGVHEQYF
TRBJ2-5	TRBD2	TRBV9	-	TGTGCCAGCAGCGAGGGGACTAGCCCAGAGACCCAGTACTTC	CASSEGTSPETQYF
TRBJ1-1	-	TRBV9	once	TGTGCCAGCAGCGCTTTTGCCCGGGACATCAGCACTGAAGCTTTCTTT	CASSAFARDISTEAFF
TRBJ2-1	TRBD2	TRBV4-3	-	TGCGCCAGCAGCTCACCCTCGGGACTAGCGGGTTCCTACAATGAGCAGTTCTTC	CASSSPSGLAGSYNEQFF
TRBJ2-1	-	TRBV25-1	-	TGTGCCAGCAGTAAGGGGGGGAATGAGCAGTTCTTC	CASSKGGNEQFF
TRBJ1-5	-	TRBV28	-	TGTGCCAGCAGTTTATCAGGGTGGGGCAATCAGCCCCAGCATTTT	CASSLSGWGNQPQHF
TRBJ2-7	TRBD1	TRBV5-1	-	TGCGCCACCAATCCGGGACAGGGAAACTACGAGCAGTACTTC	CATNPGQGNYEQYF
TRBJ2-1	TRBD1	TRBV18	-	TGTGCCAGCTCTCGGACAGGAACTTACAATGAGCAGTTCTTC	CASSRTGTYNEQFF
TRBJ1-4	-	TRBV11-3	-	TGTGCCAGCAGCTTGGGGAGCGGAGAAAAACTGTTTTTT	CASSLGSGEKLFF
TRBJ1-4	-	TRBV10-3	once	TGTGCCATCAGTGCTGACTACGGGGGAGAAAAACTGTTTTTT	CAISADYGGEKLFF
TRBJ1-2	TRBD1	TRBV18	few	TGTGCCAGCTCACCAGGGACAGGGGGCAATGGCTACACCTTC	CASSPGTGGNGYTF
TRBJ1-2	-	TRBV6-6	-	TGTGCCAGCAGTTACGAGGGGTCCCCCCTCTATGGCTACACCTTC	CASSYEGSPLYGYTF
TRBJ2-1	-	TRBV2	-	TGTGCCACCGGCCGACAGCCAAATACCTACAATGAGCAGTTCTTC	CATGRQPNTYNEQFF
TRBJ1-4	-	TRBV27	-	TGTGCCAGCAGTTTATTGGGTGCAACTAATGAAAAACTGTTTTTT	CASSLLGATNEKLFF
TRBJ2-1	TRBD2	TRBV5-5	-	TGTGCCAGCAGCAGGGGACTATCCTCCTACAATGAGCAGTTCTTC	CASSRGLSSYNEQFF
TRBJ1-4	TRBD1	TRBV5-4	-	TGTGCCAGCAGCCCTTCATACGAAACCGGGACAGATGAAAAACTGTTTTTT	CASSPSYETGTDEKLFF
TRBJ2-5	TRBD1	TRBV2	-	TGTGCCAGCAGTGTGGACAGGGCGGAGACCCAGTACTTC	CASSVDRAETQYF
TRBJ2-1	TRBD2	TRBV18	-	TGTGCCAGCTCACCACGGGAGGGACGTGTGGATGAGCAGTTCTTC	CASSPREGRVDEQFF
TRBJ2-3	-	TRBV5-1	-	TGCGCCAGCAGCTTACAGGGAAATACGCAGTATTTT	CASSLQGNTQYF
TRBJ2-7	-	TRBV6-5	-	TGTGCCAGCAGTTACAGGGGTCTCGGCGAGCAGTACTTC	CASSYRGLGEQYF
TRBJ2-2	-	TRBV2	-	TGTGCCAGCAGTGAGGAAGGGAACACCGGGGAGCTGTTTTTT	CASSEEGNTGELFF
TRBJ2-7	-	TRBV30	few	TGTGCCTGGAGCGTGGGAGTTGGGTCTTACGAGCAGTACTTC	CAWSVGVGSYEQYF
TRBJ1-2	-	TRBV29-1	-	TGCAGCGTTGAAGGCCAAGGGGATGGCTACACCTTC	CSVEGQGDGYTF
TRBJ2-2	-	TRBV5-1	-	TGCGCCAGCAGCCTTCGAGGGAGGGGACAGACCGTAACCGGGGAGCTGTTTTTT	CASSLRGRGQTVTGELFF
TRBJ2-2	-	TRBV5-1	-	TGCGCCAGCAGCTTGGAGAGGGGAGCCGGGGAGCTGTTTTTT	CASSLERGAGELFF
TRBJ2-1	TRBD1	TRBV2	-	TGTGCCAGCATCCGGGACAGCCTCAATGAGCAGTTCTTC	CASIRDSLNEQFF